What follows is one TCR beta chain and its context. Its target is not known. This entry belongs to a study of cytomegalovirus exposure and HLA in healthy donors. The study, taken as a whole, reports: Researchers reported that three CMV-associated chains were confirmed in vitro as CMV antigen-specific.

The PCR ran on 60 Vbeta and 13 Jbeta primers. Libraries were prepared by immunoSEQ multiplex PCR; TCRdb keeps only in-frame clonotypes and omits some of them. Of approximately 210,000 clones listed, approximately 79% are singletons. This clonotype was sampled from a girl aged 5-17 years in good health and CMV-seropositive. Sequenced material: PBMCs.

The DNA of the CDR3 is TGTGCCAGCAGCGCCTTTACTAGCGGGGGGGCCCAGACCCAGTACTTC. It yields the protein CASSAFTSGGAQTQYF. V and J are TRBV9 and TRBJ2-5; 13 nucleotides line up with TRBD2. The trim removed 3 bases at V and 6 bases at J, leaving 8 bases unmatched. Germline loops: CDR1 SGDLS, CDR2 YYNGEE. The CDR3 contains 16 residues.